The present entry profiles one TCR beta chain with its context. Germline CDR1 is MDHEN and CDR2 is SYDVKM. The junction had 9 bases not matched to a gene; V was cut back by 7 bases and J by 8 bases. The CDR3 runs to 13 residues. The data were produced by immunoSEQ multiplex PCR, yet TCRdb's version contains in-frame clones alone and is incomplete. The table has about 45,000 clones, over 70% seen once. This entry belongs to a study of blood T cell repertoires in COVID-19. Study-level information: Sample material is recorded as cDNA or gDNA derived from T cells, B-cell-depleted T cells, or PBMCs.

This TCR derives from an elderly woman with acute or convalescent COVID-19. The chain combines TRBV28 with TRBJ1-2, with 8 nucleotides matching TRBD1. The sample comprised peripheral blood. In DNA, the CDR3 is TGTGCCAGCATTATTGCAGGGGGCCGCGGCTACACCTTC. It yields the protein CASIIAGGRGYTF.